Listed here is a single T cell receptor (beta chain). Its antigen is unknown. A junction end diverges from the germline sequence, so it may reflect a read error. The CDR3 runs to 16 residues. Germline V CDR1 and CDR2: SQVTM, ANQGSEA. The sample is drawn from a study of tumor and adjacent non-tumor tissue in lung cancer. Study outcomes and limitations: Higher tumor TCR diversity was associated with shorter survival. In normal lung, the top 100 clones were significantly more dominant than in tumor.

The template was RNA from unsorted bulk tissue. Three rounds of nested PCR, following a modified ARM-PCR protocol, produced the TCRbeta library. TCRdb analysed the multiplex PCR reads with MiXCR anew, one entry per CDR3 protein. The sample contains about 75,000 distinct CDR3 sequences, 60% to 85% of which appear only once. The chain carries TRBV29-1 and TRBJ2-7; 9 nucleotides agree with TRBD2. The origin of this receptor is a woman in her 50s with non-small cell lung cancer. Sequencing used lung tumor tissue. CDR3 sequence reads: CGVEGASGAPGAEQYF. The CDR3 bases are TGCGGCGTTGAGGGGGCTAGCGGGGCCCCGGGGGCCGAGCAGTACTTC.